This T cell receptor (beta chain) comes out of a study of T cells in Graves' hyperthyroidism and ophthalmopathy. Notes on the study in general: Before onset, by a median of around 6.1 months, the model predicted ophthalmopathy. Most expanded thyroid clonotypes above 0.001 recurred in blood.

This clonotype was seen at least ten times. Its antigen is as yet unknown. Germline lookup yields CDR1 SGHDT and CDR2 YYEEEE. This CDR3 region has 17 residues. Trimming cost V 0 bases and J 0 bases, with 12 bases left between them. The study excluded patients with uncontrolled infection, other autoimmune disease, pregnancy or lactation. It was RNA transcripts that yielded the amplified TCR beta CDR3 regions. The study used the HTBI primer set for a first-round RT-PCR of the TCR CDR3. TCRdb re-analysed the multiplex PCR reads in MiXCR, keeping a single row per CDR3 protein. The table records 350,000 to 450,000 distinct CDR3 sequences, around an eighth of them present only once.

The rearrangement joins TRBV5-6 to TRBJ1-4; weak D call: TRBD1 (5 bases). Sequencing was carried out using blood. The clonotype comes from a man aged 45-65 years with Graves' ophthalmopathy. CDR3: CASSLVGTPATNEKLFF. CDR3 nucleotides: TGTGCCAGCAGCTTGGTTGGGACCCCTGCAACTAATGAAAAACTGTTTTTT.